This T cell receptor (beta chain) was captured in a study of Ad26.COV2.S vaccination and SARS-CoV-2 variants. Turning to the study itself: Once, or twice with 56 days between doses, Ad26.COV2.S was given intramuscularly.

A remark on this clone: The same CDR3 arises from other DNA sequences in this sample as well.

Per the germline V gene, CDR1 is SGHRS and CDR2 is YFSETQ. V trimming: 1 base; J trimming: 4 bases; junction bases outside the gene matches: 0. The CDR3 is made up of 14 amino acids. The protocol was immunoSEQ multiplex PCR, while the TCRdb copy is restricted to in-frame clones and leaves out a portion. This table has 410,000 or so clones, 92% appearing once. Sample treatment: about 20 received Ad26.COV2.S at low or high dose, single or two shots; about 5 received placebo; per-sample allocation not given. Sample collection was performed on day 63 after the first vaccine or placebo injection. Specimen: peripheral blood, collected in a trial of Ad26.COV2.S vaccine versus placebo. The rearrangement links TRBV5-1 to TRBJ1-4, with TRBD1 identical over 8 bases. This receptor was obtained from a person aged 18-60 years who received the Ad26.COV2.S COVID-19 vaccine or a placebo. CDR3 nucleotides: TGCGCCAGCAGCTTGACAGGGGGTAATGAAAAACTGTTTTTT. This sequence encodes CASSLTGGNEKLFF.